The 8 T cell receptor beta chains below all came from one sample that was sequenced in a study of blood T cell repertoires in COVID-19. The table came from immunoSEQ multiplex PCR; TCRdb's copy has only in-frame clones and leaves some out. The sample contains around 170,000 clones, 70% to 90% of which appear only once. Sequencing used peripheral blood. The receptor set was obtained from a man aged 18 to 35 who had recovered from COVID-19.

This clone has a single count. V and J are TRBV6-1 and TRBJ1-6; 7 positions match TRBD1. V lost 4 bases to trimming and J lost 7 bases; unmatched junction nucleotides: 10. Germline CDR1 reads MNHNS; CDR2 reads SASEGT. The CDR3 totals 16 residues. The CDR3 coding sequence is TGTGCCAGCAGTGCTGTTGTAGGGGGCGAGAATTCACCCCTCCACTTT. As protein: CASSAVVGGENSPLHF.

The chain employs TRBV5-4 and TRBJ2-7; a weak D match, TRBD1 (5 bases). V shed 4 bases and J shed 12 bases, with 17 bases lying between them. This CDR3 spans 12 amino acids. The germline CDR1 and CDR2 sequences are SGHNT and YYREEE (reference sequence). CDR3 in amino acids: CASSLDSLLWYF. CDR3 nucleotides: TGTGCCAGCAGCCTAGACAGTCTTTTGTGGTACTTC.

The V and J genes are TRBV4-3 and TRBJ2-5; 7 nucleotides agree with TRBD2. CDR3 length: 17 residues. With V trimmed by 0 bases and J by 4 bases, 11 bases remained unmatched. CDR1 LGHNA and CDR2 YSLEER come from the germline V gene. CDR3 DNA: TGCGCCAGCAGCCAAGATGGGTGGGGCGGGAGACCAGAGACCCAGTACTTC. The encoded protein is CASSQDGWGGRPETQYF.

The J gene is TRBJ2-3, the V gene TRBV29-1; TRBD1 agrees at 7 bases. This CDR3 contains 11 residues. In germline, CDR1 is SQVTM, CDR2 ANQGSEA. V gave up 4 bases and J gave up 9 bases; unmatched junction bases: 4. CDR3 amino acids: CSVGQGWTQYF. In DNA form, the CDR3 reads TGCAGCGTTGGACAGGGTTGGACGCAGTATTTT.

The V call is TRBV28, the J call TRBJ2-1; D possibly corresponds to TRBD2 (5 bases). The CDR3 has 15 amino acids. V lost 3 bases, J lost 2 bases, and 11 bases lay in between. Germline CDR1 is MDHEN and CDR2 is SYDVKM. The CDR3 sequence is CASSFIPGTYNEQFF. The CDR3 bases are TGTGCCAGCAGTTTTATACCGGGAACCTACAATGAGCAGTTCTTC.

This chain connects TRBV10-3 to TRBJ1-2; TRBD1 matches 10 bases. The CDR3 covers 13 residues. Germline CDR1 and CDR2: ENHRY and SYGVKD. The V segment lost 7 bases and the J segment 7 bases; nucleotides outside the gene matches: 6. This chain's CDR3 is CAIKGTGEGGYTF. The CDR3 DNA reads as TGTGCCATCAAGGGGACAGGGGAGGGTGGCTACACCTTC.

The gene calls are TRBV7-9 and TRBJ1-1; 8 bases map to TRBD1. V trimming: 5 bases; J trimming: 5 bases; junction bases outside the gene matches: 4. Germline values: CDR1 SEHNR, CDR2 FQNEAQ (reference sequence). The CDR3 consists of 13 residues. CDR3: CASSPGTGTEAFF. CDR3 DNA sequence: TGTGCCAGCAGCCCGGGGACAGGTACTGAAGCTTTCTTT.

The rearrangement links TRBV11-2 to TRBJ2-3; D gene unclear. The germline V gene encodes CDR1 SGHAT and CDR2 FQNNGV. The CDR3 length is 11 residues. Trimming shortened V by 4 bases and J by 5 bases, and 4 bases separated the two germline ends. This chain's CDR3 is CASSSLDTQYF. CDR3 sequence (DNA): TGTGCCAGCAGCTCGTTAGATACGCAGTATTTT.